The 4 T cell receptor beta chains below all came from one sample that was sequenced in a study of blood T cells in healthy people across ages. The second PCR ran roughly 6 to 11 cycles with a sample-barcoded 5' primer and J-beta primers. MiXCR was run by TCRdb on the 5' RACE reads, yielding one entry per CDR3 protein. Of more than 800,000 distinct CDR3 sequences in the sample, 45% are singletons; the top ten hold about 19%. The sample comprised blood. The origin of the receptors is a woman between 55 and 75 years old in good health.

This clonotype appeared a few times. This rearrangement joins TRBV12-3 or TRBV12-4 to TRBJ2-7; TRBD2 aligns across 9 bases. After removal of 7 bases from V and 3 bases from J, the junction contained 19 bases not matched to a gene. CDR3 size: 18 residues. DNA of the CDR3: TGTGCCAGCACCCAAGGGGGCGGGAGGGCCGTAACCCTCTACGAGCAGTACTTC. Amino acids: CASTQGGGRAVTLYEQYF.

A few counts support this clonotype. J is TRBJ2-1 and V is TRBV27, with a tentative D call TRBD1 (5 bases). The CDR3 runs to 14 residues. Trimming took off 3 bases at V and 5 bases at J, with 11 bases between the two ends. Germline assignment: CDR1 MNHEY and CDR2 SMNVEV (reference sequence). CDR3 residues: CASSFTGPNNEQFF. The CDR3 region has the DNA TGTGCCAGCAGTTTTACAGGTCCCAACAATGAGCAGTTCTTC.

The chain recombines TRBV27 with TRBJ2-1; 14 nucleotides line up with TRBD2. V was clipped by 7 bases and J by 10 bases; unmatched bases: 12. The CDR3 is 16 residues long. Germline V gene sequence: CDR1 MNHEY, CDR2 SMNVEV (reference sequence). The CDR3, as DNA: TGTGCCAGCAATTCCGCCGGGACTAGCGGGAGAGTCGAGCAGTTCTTC. The encoded protein is CASNSAGTSGRVEQFF.

There are a few counts of this clonotype. The chain recombines TRBV11-2 with TRBJ2-7; D is perhaps TRBD1 (5 bases). The V gene's germline CDR1 is SGHAT and CDR2 FQNNGV. Trimming took 1 base from V and 5 from J, leaving 9 bases between them. This CDR3 spans 13 amino acids. In DNA, the CDR3 is TGTGCCAGCAGCTTAGGCAGGGTCCACGAGCAGTACTTC. This sequence encodes CASSLGRVHEQYF.